Sequencing of this TCR beta chain was carried out in a study of shared clonotypes between healthy human individuals. The CDR3 is 16 residues long. Germline assignment: CDR1 MNHNY and CDR2 SVGAGI (reference sequence). The V end lost 1 base, the J end lost 1 base, and 11 bases lay between the germline ends. TCRdb's table, derived via immunoSEQ multiplex PCR, lists solely in-frame clones and lacks some. The sample contains roughly 2 million clones, just under 95% of which appear only once. The naive CD8 subset, CD45RO-negative cells positively selected for CCR7, excluded terminally differentiated effector memory CD45RA+ cells.

Material for sequencing was naive CD8+ T cells sorted from blood. This chain joins TRBV6-6 and TRBJ2-1, with TRBD1 as a possible D gene (5 bases). This sequence was found in a man aged 18 to 30 in good health. Here the CDR3 reads CASSYWTQTSYNEQFF. In DNA, the CDR3 is TGTGCCAGCAGTTACTGGACACAAACATCCTACAATGAGCAGTTCTTC.